The clone carrying this T cell receptor beta chain was observed many times. The sample belongs to a study of kidney transplant recipient with SARS-CoV-2 infection. TCRdb re-analysed the reads in MiXCR, keeping a single row per CDR3 protein. The table has under 250,000 distinct CDR3 sequences, 29% seen once. The source material was a blood sample, sampled at baseline and on day 111 from a kidney transplant recipient. This TCR came from a male patient in his 30s who had COVID-19 and was a kidney transplant recipient. Some T cells may possibly be graft donor cells.

The CDR3 reads CASSDRLRSRKTYGYTF. CDR3 sequence (DNA): TGCGCCAGCAGTGATCGTTTAAGATCGCGAAAGACCTATGGCTACACCTTC. The V gene is TRBV10-1, the J gene TRBJ1-2; D is ambiguous. Germline values: CDR1 WNHNN, CDR2 SYGVQD (reference sequence). There are 17 residues in the CDR3. The V gene lost 3 bases and the J gene lost 4 bases, with 21 bases spanning the gap.